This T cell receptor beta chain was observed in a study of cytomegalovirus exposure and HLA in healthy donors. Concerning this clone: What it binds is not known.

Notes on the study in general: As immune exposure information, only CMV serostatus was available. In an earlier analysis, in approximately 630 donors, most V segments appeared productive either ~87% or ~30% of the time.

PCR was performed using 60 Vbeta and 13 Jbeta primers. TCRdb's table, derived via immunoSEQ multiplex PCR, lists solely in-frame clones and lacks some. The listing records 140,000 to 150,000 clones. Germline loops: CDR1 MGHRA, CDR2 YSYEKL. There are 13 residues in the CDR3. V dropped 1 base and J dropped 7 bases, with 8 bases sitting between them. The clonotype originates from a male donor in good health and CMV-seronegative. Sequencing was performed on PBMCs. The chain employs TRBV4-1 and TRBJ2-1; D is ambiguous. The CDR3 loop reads CASSQGIRNEQFF. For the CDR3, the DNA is TGCGCCAGCAGCCAAGGAATTAGAAATGAGCAGTTCTTC.